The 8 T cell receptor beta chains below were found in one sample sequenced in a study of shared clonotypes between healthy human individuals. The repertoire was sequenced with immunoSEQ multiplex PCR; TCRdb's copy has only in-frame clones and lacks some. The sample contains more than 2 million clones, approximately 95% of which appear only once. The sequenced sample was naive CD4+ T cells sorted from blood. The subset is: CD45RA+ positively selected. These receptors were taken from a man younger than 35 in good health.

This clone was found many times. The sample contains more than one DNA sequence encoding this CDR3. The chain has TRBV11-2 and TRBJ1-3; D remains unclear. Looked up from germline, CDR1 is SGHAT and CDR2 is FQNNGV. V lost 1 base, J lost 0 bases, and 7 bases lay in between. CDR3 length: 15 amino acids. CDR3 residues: CASSLGGDSGNTIYF. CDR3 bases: TGTGCCAGCAGCTTAGGAGGAGACTCTGGAAACACCATATATTTT.

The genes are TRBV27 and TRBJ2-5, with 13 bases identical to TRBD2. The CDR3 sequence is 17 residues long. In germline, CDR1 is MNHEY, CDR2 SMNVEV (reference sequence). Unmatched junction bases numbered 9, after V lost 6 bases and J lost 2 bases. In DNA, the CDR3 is TGTGCCAGCAGACGACGACTAGCGGGGGGTTTACAAGAGACCCAGTACTTC. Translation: CASRRRLAGGLQETQYF.

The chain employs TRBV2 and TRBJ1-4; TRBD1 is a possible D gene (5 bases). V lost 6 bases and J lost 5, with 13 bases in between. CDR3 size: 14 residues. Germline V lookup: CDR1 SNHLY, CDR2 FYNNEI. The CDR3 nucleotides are TGTGCCAGCAGGGGGACGCCGGGAAATGAAAAACTGTTTTTT. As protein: CASRGTPGNEKLFF.

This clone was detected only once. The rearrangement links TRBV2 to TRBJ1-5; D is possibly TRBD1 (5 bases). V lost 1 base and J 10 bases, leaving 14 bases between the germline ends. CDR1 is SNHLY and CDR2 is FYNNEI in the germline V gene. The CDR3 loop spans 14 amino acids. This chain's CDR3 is CASSEEGWMTPQHF. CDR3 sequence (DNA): TGTGCCAGCAGTGAAGAGGGGTGGATGACTCCCCAGCATTTT.

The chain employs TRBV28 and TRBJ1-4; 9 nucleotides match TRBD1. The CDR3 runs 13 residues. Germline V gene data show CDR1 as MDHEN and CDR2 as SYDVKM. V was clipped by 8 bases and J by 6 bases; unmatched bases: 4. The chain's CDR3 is CASVTGGYEKLFF. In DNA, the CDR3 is TGTGCCAGCGTGACAGGGGGGTATGAAAAACTGTTTTTT.

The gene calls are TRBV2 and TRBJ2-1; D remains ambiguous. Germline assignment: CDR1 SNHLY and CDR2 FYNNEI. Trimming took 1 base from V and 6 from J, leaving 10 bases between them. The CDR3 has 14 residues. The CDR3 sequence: CASSEEAFPNEQFF. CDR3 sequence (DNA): TGTGCCAGCAGTGAAGAGGCGTTCCCCAATGAGCAGTTCTTC.

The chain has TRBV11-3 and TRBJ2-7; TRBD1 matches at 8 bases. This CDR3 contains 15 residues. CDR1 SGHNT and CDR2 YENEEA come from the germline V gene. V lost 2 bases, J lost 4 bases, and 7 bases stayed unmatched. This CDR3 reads CASSLRGQDGYEQYF. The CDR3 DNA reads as TGTGCCAGCAGCTTAAGGGGACAGGATGGGTACGAGCAGTACTTC.

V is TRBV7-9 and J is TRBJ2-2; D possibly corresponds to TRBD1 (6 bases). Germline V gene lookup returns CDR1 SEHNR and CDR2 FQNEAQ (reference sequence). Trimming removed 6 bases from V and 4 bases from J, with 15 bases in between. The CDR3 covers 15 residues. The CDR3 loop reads CASRAQGYLTGELFF. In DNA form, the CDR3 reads TGTGCCAGCAGGGCACAGGGCTATCTCACCGGGGAGCTGTTTTTT. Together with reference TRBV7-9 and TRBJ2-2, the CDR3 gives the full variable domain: DTGVSQNPRHKITKRGQNVTFRCDPISEHNRLYWYRQTLGQGPEFLTYFQNEAQLEKSRLLSDRFSAERPKGSFSTLEIQRTEQGDSAMYLCASRAQGYLTGELFFGEGSRLTVL.